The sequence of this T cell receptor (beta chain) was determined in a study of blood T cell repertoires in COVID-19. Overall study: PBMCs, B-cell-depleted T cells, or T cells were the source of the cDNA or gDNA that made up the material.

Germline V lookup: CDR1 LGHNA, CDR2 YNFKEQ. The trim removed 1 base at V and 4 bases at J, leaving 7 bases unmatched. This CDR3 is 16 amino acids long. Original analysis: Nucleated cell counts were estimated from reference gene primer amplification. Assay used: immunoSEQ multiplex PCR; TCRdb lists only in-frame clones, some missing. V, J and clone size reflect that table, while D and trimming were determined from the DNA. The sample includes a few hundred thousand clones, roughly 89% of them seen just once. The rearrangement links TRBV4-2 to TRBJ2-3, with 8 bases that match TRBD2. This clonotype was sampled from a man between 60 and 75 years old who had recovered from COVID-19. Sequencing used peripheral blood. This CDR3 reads CASSQVSTSAADTQYF. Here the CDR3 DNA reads TGTGCCAGCAGCCAAGTCTCGACTAGCGCAGCAGATACGCAGTATTTT.